In this sample, the clone carrying this T cell receptor beta chain turned up many times. Its specificity is unknown. These data are taken from a study of T cells in Graves' hyperthyroidism and ophthalmopathy. As for the study in general: At the time of initial diagnosis and before any treatment, peripheral blood was collected.

Deletions cut 8 bases from V and 7 bases from J, with 23 bases between. CDR1 and CDR2 (germline): SQVTM, ANQGSEA. The CDR3 covers 15 residues. The study, taken as a whole, reports: In the blood, most expanded thyroid clonotypes above 0.001 appeared as well.

Lactation, pregnancy, other autoimmune disease or uncontrolled infection excluded patients. Clinical symptoms, serum thyroxine and TRAb, thyroid ultrasound and orbital computed tomography together formed the diagnostic basis. Authors of the study amplified TCR beta CDR3 regions from RNA transcripts. Using the HTBI primer set, a first-round RT-PCR was run on the TCR CDR3. TCRdb ran MiXCR on the multiplex PCR reads and lists one entry per CDR3 protein. This table holds under 450,000 distinct CDR3 sequences, about 15% found once. This chain connects TRBV29-1 to TRBJ1-4; D perhaps matches TRBD1 (6 bases). The sample consisted of blood. This sequence originates from a young woman with Graves' hyperthyroidism. This CDR3 reads CSSKGGGGESEKLFF. CDR3 nucleotides: TGCAGCTCGAAAGGGGGGGGAGGAGAGAGTGAAAAACTGTTTTTT.